What follows is one T cell receptor beta chain and its context. Original analysis: Using reference gene primer amplification, nucleated cell counts were estimated. The data were produced by immunoSEQ multiplex PCR, yet TCRdb's version contains in-frame clones alone and is incomplete. The V and J calls and the clone size are those of that table, but D and trimming were determined from the DNA. The data contain approximately 90,000 clones, 88% of them singletons. The record originates from a study of blood T cell repertoires in COVID-19. Whole-study context: Collection of acute and convalescent COVID-19 samples took place in the United States, Italy and Spain. T cells, B-cell-depleted T cells, or PBMCs supplied cDNA or gDNA.

Germline lookup yields CDR1 SEHNR and CDR2 FQNEAQ (reference sequence). This CDR3 region has 14 residues. The junction had 0 bases not matched to a gene; V was cut back by 4 bases and J by 1 base. The receptor was isolated from a man between 60 and 70 years old with acute or convalescent COVID-19. Sequenced: peripheral blood. The V and J genes are TRBV7-9 and TRBJ2-3; 9 nucleotides match TRBD2. CDR3 bases: TGTGCCAGCAGCTGGACTAGCGGCACAGATACGCAGTATTTT. Translation gives CASSWTSGTDTQYF.